The present entry profiles one TCR beta chain with its context. Its antigen remains unknown. The data derive from a study of T cell responses to AZD1222 COVID-19 vaccine. Study observations and caveats: Females made up more of the donors, who were largely white British, and clonal diversity may have come out too low.

Sequencing used immunoSEQ multiplex PCR; TCRdb keeps in-frame clones, though not all of them. Here the sample spans 110,000 or so clones, approximately 90% being singletons. The CDR3 has 13 residues. The V end lost 4 bases, the J end lost 14 bases, and 20 bases lay between the germline ends. The germline gives CDR1 SGHRS, CDR2 YFSETQ. Second-dose intervals near 4 or 12 weeks were combined. The sequence was collected from an adult who received the AZD1222 COVID-19 vaccine. The input for sequencing was peripheral blood, taken 28 days after the second AZD1222 dose. The chain employs TRBV5-1 and TRBJ2-3, with D perhaps assigned TRBD1 or TRBD2 (5 bases each). CDR3 sequence (DNA): TGCGCCAGCAGCAACTCCGGGACCGAGGCCGTGTATTTT. Translation: CASSNSGTEAVYF.